This T cell receptor (beta chain) originates from a study of Ad26.COV2.S vaccination and SARS-CoV-2 variants. General observations from the study: Across vaccine and placebo recipients, the breadth of non-spike TCRs was similar.

The assay was immunoSEQ multiplex PCR, and TCRdb's table has in-frame clones only and misses some. The sample shows under 300,000 clones, roughly 89% of them seen only once. The germline V gene has CDR1 SGHAT and CDR2 FQNNGV. V lost 1 base and J 4 bases, leaving 11 bases between the germline ends. The CDR3 runs to 14 residues. Stated treatment: 19 received Ad26.COV2.S at low or high dose, single or two shots; about five received placebo; per-sample allocation not given. After the first vaccine or placebo injection, samples were drawn on day 63. Notes on this clone: Its target is not known.

The chain links TRBV11-2 to TRBJ2-7; D is unclear. The receptor's source is a person between 18 and 59 years old who received the Ad26.COV2.S COVID-19 vaccine or a placebo. Here the sequenced sample was peripheral blood, taken in a trial of Ad26.COV2.S vaccine versus placebo. CDR3 sequence reads: CASSLANRQYEQYF. DNA of the CDR3: TGTGCCAGCAGCTTAGCCAACCGCCAGTACGAGCAGTACTTC. Drawing the rest from reference TRBV11-2 and TRBJ2-7, the complete variable domain is EAGVAQSPRYKIIEKRQSVAFWCNPISGHATLYWYQQILGQGPKLLIQFQNNGVVDDSQLPKDRFSAERLKGVDSTLKIQPAKLEDSAVYLCASSLANRQYEQYFGPGTRLTVT.